The entry below gives a single T cell receptor (beta chain) sequence along with its context. The data stem from a study of blood T cells in healthy people across ages. A second PCR of 7 to 11 cycles used a sample-barcoded 5' primer and a J-beta primer mix. Every cDNA molecule carried a tag from a template-switch adaptor bearing 12 random nucleotides. TCRdb reprocessed the 5' RACE reads with MiXCR, giving one entry per CDR3 protein. Here the sample spans over 1,500,000 distinct CDR3 sequences, around 50% being singletons. CDR1 DFQATT and CDR2 SNEGSKA come from the germline V gene (reference sequence). V lost 3 bases to trimming and J lost 7 bases, with 17 bases between them. The CDR3 consists of 14 residues.

The clonotype was recovered from a woman in her thirties or forties in good health. The sequenced sample consisted of blood. The chain joins TRBV20-1 to TRBJ2-3, with D perhaps matching TRBD2 (6 bases). The CDR3 spells CSARKAGSTHTQYF. In DNA, the CDR3 is TGCAGTGCTAGGAAGGCGGGGTCAACACATACGCAGTATTTT.